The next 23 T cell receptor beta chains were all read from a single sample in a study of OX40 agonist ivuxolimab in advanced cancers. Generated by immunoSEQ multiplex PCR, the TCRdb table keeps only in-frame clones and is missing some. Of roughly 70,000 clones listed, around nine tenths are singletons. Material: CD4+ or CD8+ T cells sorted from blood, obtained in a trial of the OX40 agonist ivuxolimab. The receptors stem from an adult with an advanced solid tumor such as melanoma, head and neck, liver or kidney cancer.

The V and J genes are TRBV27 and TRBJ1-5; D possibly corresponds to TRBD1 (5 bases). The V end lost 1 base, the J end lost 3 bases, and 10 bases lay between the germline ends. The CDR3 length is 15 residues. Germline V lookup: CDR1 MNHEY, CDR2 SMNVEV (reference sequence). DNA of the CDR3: TGTGCCAGCAGTTTATATTCGGGGCTCAATCAGCCCCAGCATTTT. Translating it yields CASSLYSGLNQPQHF.

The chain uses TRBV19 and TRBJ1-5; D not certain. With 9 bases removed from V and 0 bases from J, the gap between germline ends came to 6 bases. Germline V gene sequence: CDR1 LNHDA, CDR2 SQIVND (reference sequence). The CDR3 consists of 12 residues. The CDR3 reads CASANSNQPQHF. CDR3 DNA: TGTGCCAGCGCTAATAGCAATCAGCCCCAGCATTTT.

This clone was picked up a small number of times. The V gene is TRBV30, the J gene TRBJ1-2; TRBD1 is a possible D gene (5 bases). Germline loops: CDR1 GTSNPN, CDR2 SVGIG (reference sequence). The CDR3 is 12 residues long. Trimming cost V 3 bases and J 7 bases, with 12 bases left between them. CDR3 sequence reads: CAWSIGAGGYTF. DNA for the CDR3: TGTGCCTGGAGCATAGGGGCGGGTGGCTACACCTTC.

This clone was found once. CDR3 bases: TGTGCCAGTAGTATCAGCCAGCGGGAGCGCCCCTACAATGAGCAGTTCTTC. It codes for CASSISQRERPYNEQFF. The V call is TRBV19, the J call TRBJ2-1; 8 bases are shared with TRBD2. J gave up 2 bases and V 3 bases, and 9 bases lay outside the gene matches. CDR1 and CDR2 (germline): LNHDA, SQIVND (reference sequence). The CDR3 runs to 17 residues.

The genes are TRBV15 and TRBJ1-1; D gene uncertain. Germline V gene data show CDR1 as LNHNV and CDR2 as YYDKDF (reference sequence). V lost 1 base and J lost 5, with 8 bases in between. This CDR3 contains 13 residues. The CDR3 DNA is TGTGCCACCAGCAGAGGAGATGGGACTGAAGCTTTCTTT. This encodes CATSRGDGTEAFF.

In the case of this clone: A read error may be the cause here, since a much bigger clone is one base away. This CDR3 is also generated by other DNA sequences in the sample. The CDR3 loop is CASSPNTEAFF. CDR3 DNA sequence: TGTGCCAGCAGCCCGAACACTGAAGCTTTCTTT. The V and J genes are TRBV11-2 and TRBJ1-1, with D hard to call. Trimming shortened V by 5 bases and J by 1 base, and 2 bases separated the two germline ends. The CDR3 runs to 11 residues. CDR1 and CDR2 (germline): SGHAT, FQNNGV.

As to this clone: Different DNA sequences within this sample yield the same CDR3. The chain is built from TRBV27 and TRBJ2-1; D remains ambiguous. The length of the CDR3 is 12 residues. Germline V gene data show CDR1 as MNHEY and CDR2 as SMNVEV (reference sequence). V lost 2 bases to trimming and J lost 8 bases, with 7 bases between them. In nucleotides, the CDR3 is TGTGCCAGCAGTTTACTAGGCGATGAGCAGTTCTTC. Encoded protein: CASSLLGDEQFF.

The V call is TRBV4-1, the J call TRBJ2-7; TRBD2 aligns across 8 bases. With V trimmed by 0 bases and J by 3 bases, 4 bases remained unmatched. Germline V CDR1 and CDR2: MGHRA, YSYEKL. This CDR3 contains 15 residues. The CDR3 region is CASSQEGLGYYEQYF. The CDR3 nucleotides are TGCGCCAGCAGCCAAGAGGGACTAGGGTACTACGAGCAGTACTTC.

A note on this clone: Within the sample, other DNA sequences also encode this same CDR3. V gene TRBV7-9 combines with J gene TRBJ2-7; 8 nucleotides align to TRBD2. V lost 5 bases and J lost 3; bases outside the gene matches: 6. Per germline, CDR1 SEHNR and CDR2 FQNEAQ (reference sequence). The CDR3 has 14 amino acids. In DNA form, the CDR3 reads TGTGCCAGCAGCCCACCCGGGACTAGCTACGAGCAGTACTTC. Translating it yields CASSPPGTSYEQYF.

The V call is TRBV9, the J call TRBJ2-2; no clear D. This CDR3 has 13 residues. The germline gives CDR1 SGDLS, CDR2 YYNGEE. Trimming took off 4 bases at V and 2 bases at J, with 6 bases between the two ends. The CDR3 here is CASSNPNTGELFF. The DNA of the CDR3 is TGTGCCAGCAGCAACCCCAACACCGGGGAGCTGTTTTTT.

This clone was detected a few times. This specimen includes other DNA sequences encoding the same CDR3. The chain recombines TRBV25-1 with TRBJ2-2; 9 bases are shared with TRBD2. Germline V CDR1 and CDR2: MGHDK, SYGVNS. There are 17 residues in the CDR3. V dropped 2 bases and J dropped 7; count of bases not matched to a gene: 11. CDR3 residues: CASSEKGAGGPGGELFF. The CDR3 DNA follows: TGTGCCAGCAGTGAAAAAGGAGCGGGAGGCCCCGGCGGGGAGCTGTTTTTT. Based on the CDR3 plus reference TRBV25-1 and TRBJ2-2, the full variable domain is EADIYQTPRYLVIGTGKKITLECSQTMGHDKMYWYQQDPGMELHLIHYSYGVNSTEKGDLSSESTVSRIRTEHFPLTLESARPSHTSQYLCASSEKGAGGPGGELFFGEGSRLTVL.

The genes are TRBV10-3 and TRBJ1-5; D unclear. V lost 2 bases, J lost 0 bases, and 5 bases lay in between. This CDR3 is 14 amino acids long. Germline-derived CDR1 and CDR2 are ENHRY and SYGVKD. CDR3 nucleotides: TGTGCCATCAGTGAGGGACCTAGCAATCAGCCCCAGCATTTT. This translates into CAISEGPSNQPQHF.

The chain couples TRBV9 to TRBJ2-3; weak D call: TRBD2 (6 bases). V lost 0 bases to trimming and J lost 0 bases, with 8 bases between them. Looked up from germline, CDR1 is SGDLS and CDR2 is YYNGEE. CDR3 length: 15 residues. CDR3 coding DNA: TGTGCCAGCAGCGTAGACGGGAGAAGCACAGATACGCAGTATTTT. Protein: CASSVDGRSTDTQYF.

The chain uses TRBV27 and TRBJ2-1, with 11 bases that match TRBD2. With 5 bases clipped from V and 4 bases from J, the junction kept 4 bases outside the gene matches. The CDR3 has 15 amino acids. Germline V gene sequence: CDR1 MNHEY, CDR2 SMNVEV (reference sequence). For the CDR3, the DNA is TGTGCCAGCAGTATCGGGACTAGCGGATACAATGAGCAGTTCTTC. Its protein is CASSIGTSGYNEQFF.

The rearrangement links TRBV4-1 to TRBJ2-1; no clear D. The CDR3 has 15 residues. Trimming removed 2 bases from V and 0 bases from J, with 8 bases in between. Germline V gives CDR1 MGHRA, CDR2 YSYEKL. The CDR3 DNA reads TGCGCCAGCAGCCAATACATCGGCTCCTACAATGAGCAGTTCTTC. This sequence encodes CASSQYIGSYNEQFF.

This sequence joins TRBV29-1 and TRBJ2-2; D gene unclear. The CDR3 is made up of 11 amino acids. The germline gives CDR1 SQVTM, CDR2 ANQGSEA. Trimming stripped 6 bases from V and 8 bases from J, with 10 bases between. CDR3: CSVEIRGELFF. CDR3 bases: TGCAGCGTCGAAATTCGGGGGGAGCTGTTTTTT.

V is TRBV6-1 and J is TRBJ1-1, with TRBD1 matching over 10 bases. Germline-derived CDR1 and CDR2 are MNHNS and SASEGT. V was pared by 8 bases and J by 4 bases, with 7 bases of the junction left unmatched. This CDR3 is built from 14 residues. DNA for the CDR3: TGTGCCAGCGGGTGGACAGGGGGTAGCACTGAAGCTTTCTTT. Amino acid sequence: CASGWTGGSTEAFF.

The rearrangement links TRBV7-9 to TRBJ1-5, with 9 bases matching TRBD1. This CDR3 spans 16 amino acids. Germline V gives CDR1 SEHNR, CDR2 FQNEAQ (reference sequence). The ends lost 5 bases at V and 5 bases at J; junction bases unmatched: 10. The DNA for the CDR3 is TGTGCCAGCAGCCTGCCCGGGACAGGGAAAGATCAGCCCCAGCATTTT. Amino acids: CASSLPGTGKDQPQHF.

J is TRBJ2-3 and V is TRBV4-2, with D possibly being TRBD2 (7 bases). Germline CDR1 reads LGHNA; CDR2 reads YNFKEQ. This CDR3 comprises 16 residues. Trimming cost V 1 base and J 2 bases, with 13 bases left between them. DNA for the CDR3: TGTGCCAGCAGCCAAGGTTCGGGGGGCTACACAGATACGCAGTATTTT. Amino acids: CASSQGSGGYTDTQYF.

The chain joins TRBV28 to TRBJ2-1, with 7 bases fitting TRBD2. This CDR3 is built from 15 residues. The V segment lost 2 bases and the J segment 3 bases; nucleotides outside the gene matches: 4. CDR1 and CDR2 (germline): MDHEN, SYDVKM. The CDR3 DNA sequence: TGTGCCAGCAGTTTAGGCGGGAGTAACTACAATGAGCAGTTCTTC. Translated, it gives CASSLGGSNYNEQFF. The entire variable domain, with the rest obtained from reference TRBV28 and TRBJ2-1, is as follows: DVKVTQSSRYLVKRTGEKVFLECVQDMDHENMFWYRQDPGLGLRLIYFSYDVKMKEKGDIPEGYSVSREKKERFSLILESASTNQTSMYLCASSLGGSNYNEQFFGPGTRLTVL.

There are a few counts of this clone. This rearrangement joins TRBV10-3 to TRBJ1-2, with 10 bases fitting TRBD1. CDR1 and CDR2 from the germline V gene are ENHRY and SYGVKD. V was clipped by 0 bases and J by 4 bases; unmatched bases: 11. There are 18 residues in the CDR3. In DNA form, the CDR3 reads TGTGCCATCAGTGAGTCGGCAGACCCGGGACAGGGGAGCTATGGCTACACCTTC. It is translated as CAISESADPGQGSYGYTF.

The CDR3 DNA is TGTGCCAGCAGCCATGGGGGCCTCGGTTACGAGCAGTACTTC. This encodes CASSHGGLGYEQYF. This chain links TRBV4-2 with TRBJ2-5, with D maybe TRBD1 (6 bases). Gene TRBJ2-7 matches the end of the DNA better, so the J call may be wrong. This CDR3 is 14 amino acids long. Germline V CDR1 and CDR2: LGHNA, YNFKEQ.

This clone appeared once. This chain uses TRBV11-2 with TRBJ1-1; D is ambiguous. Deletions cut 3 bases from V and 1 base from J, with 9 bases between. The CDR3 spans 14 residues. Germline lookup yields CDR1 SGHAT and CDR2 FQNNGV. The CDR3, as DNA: TGTGCCAGCAGCTTTGCCGACGGGAACACTGAAGCTTTCTTT. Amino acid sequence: CASSFADGNTEAFF.